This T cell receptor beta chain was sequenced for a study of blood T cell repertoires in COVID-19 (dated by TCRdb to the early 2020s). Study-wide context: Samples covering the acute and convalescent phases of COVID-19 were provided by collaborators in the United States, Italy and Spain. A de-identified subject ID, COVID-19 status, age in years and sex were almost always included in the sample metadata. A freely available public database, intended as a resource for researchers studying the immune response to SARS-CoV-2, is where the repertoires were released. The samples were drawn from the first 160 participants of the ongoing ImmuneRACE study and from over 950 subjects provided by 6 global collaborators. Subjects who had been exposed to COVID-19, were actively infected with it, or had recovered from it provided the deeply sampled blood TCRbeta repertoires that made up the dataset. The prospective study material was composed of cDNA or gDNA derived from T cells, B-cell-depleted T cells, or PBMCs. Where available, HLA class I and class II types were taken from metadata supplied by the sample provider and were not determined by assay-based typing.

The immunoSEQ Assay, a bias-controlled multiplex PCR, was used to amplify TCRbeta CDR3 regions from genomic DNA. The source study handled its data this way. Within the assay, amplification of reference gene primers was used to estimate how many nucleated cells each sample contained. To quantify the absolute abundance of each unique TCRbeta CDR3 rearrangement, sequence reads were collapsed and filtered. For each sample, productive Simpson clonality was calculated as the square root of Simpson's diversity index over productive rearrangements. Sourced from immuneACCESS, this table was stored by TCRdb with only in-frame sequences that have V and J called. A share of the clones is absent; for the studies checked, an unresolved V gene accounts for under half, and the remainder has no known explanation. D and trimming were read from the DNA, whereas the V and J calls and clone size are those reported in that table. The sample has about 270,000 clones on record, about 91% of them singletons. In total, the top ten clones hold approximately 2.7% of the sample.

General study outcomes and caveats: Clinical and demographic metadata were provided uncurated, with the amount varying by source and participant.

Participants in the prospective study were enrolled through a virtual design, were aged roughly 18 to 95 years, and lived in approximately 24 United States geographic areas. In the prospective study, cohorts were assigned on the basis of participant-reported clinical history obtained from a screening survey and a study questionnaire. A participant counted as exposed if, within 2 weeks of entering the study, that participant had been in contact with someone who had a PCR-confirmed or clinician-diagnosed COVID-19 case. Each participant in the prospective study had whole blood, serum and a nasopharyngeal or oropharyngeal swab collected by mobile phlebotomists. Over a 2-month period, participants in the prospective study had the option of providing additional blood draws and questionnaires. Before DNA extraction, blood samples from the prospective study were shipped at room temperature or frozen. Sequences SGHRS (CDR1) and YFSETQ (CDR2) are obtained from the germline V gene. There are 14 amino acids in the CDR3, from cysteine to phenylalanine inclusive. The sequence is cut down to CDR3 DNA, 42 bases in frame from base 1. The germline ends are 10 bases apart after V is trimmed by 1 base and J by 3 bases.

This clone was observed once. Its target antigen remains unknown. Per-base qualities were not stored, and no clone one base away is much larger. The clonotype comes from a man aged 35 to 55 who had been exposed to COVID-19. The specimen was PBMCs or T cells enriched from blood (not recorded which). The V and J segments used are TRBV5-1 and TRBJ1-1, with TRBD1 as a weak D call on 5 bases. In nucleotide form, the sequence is TGCGCCAGCAGCTTGTTTGGAGGGGACACTGAAGCTTTCTTT. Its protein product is CASSLFGGDTEAFF.